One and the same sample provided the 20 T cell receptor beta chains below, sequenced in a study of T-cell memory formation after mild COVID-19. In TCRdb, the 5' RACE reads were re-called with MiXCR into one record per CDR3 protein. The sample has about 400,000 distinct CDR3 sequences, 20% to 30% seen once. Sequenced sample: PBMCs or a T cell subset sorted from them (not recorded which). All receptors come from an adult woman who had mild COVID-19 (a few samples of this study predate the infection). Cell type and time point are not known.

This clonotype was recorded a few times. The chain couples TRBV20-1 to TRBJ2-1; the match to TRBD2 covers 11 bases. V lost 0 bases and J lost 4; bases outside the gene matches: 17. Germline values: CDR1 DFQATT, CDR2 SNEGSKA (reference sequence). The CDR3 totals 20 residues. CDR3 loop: CSARETAGWGTSGGYNEQFF. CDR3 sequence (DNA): TGCAGTGCTAGAGAGACGGCAGGCTGGGGCACTAGCGGGGGTTACAATGAGCAGTTCTTC.

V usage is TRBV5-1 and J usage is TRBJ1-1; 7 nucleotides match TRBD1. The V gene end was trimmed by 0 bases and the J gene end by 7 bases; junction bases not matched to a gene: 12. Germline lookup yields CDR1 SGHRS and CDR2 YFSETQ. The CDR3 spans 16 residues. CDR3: CASSLASPGQAGEAFF. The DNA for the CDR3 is TGCGCCAGCAGCTTGGCCAGTCCCGGACAGGCCGGTGAAGCTTTCTTT. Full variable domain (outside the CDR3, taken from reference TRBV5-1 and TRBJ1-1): KAGVTQTPRYLIKTRGQQVTLSCSPISGHRSVSWYQQTPGQGLQFLFEYFSETQRNKGNFPGRFSGRQFSNSRSEMNVSTLELGDSALYLCASSLASPGQAGEAFFGQGTRLTVV.

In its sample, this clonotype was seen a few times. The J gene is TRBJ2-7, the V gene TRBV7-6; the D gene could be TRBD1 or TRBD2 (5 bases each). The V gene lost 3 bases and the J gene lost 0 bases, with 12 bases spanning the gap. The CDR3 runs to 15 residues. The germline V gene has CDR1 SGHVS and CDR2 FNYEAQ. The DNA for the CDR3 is TGTGCCAGCAGCTTCGAGTATGGGACCTCCTACGAGCAGTACTTC. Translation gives CASSFEYGTSYEQYF. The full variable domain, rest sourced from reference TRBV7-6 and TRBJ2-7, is GAGVSQSPRYKVTKRGQDVALRCDPISGHVSLYWYRQALGQGPEFLTYFNYEAQQDKSGLPNDRFSAERPEGSISTLTIQRTEQRDSAMYRCASSFEYGTSYEQYFGPGTRLTVT.

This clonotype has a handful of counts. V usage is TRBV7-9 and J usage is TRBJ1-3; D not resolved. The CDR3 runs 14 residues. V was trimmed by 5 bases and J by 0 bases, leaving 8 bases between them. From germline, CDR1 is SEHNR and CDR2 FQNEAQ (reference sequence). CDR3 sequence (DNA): TGTGCCAGCAGCCATACATTCTCTGGAAACACCATATATTTT. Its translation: CASSHTFSGNTIYF.

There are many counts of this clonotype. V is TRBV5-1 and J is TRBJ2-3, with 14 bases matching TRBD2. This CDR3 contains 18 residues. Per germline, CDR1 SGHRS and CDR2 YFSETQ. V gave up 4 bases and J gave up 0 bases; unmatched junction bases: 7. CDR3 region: CASSPGTSGRWSTDTQYF. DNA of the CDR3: TGCGCCAGCAGCCCCGGGACTAGCGGGAGATGGAGCACAGATACGCAGTATTTT. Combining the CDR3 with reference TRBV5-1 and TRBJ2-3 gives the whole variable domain KAGVTQTPRYLIKTRGQQVTLSCSPISGHRSVSWYQQTPGQGLQFLFEYFSETQRNKGNFPGRFSGRQFSNSRSEMNVSTLELGDSALYLCASSPGTSGRWSTDTQYFGPGTRLTVL.

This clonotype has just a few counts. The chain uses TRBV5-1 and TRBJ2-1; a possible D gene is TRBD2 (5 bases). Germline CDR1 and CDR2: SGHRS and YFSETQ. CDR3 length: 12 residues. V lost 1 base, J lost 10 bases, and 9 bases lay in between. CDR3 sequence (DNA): TGCGCCAGCAGCTTGCGAGGGATCGAGCAGTTCTTC. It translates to CASSLRGIEQFF.

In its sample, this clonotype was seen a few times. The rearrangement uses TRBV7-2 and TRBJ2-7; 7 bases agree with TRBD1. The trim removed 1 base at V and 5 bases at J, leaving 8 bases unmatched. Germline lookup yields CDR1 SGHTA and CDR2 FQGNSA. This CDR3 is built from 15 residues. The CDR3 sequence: CASSLGGTAAHEQYF. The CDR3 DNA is TGTGCCAGCAGCTTAGGTGGGACAGCCGCCCACGAGCAGTACTTC.

DNA of the CDR3: TGTGCCAGCAGCCGAGTTGCGGGAGGAGGGAATGAGCAGTTCTTC. Translation gives CASSRVAGGGNEQFF. The chain recombines TRBV6-5 with TRBJ2-1, with 8 bases matching TRBD2. The CDR3 totals 15 residues. Looked up from germline, CDR1 is MNHEY and CDR2 is SVGAGI. V gave up 6 bases and J gave up 7 bases; unmatched junction bases: 11.

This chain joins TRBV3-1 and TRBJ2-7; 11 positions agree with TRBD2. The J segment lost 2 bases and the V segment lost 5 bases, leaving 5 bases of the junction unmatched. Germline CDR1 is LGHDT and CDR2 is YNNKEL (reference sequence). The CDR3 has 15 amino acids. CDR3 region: CASSIGLAGPYEQYF. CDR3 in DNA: TGTGCCAGCAGCATAGGACTAGCGGGCCCCTACGAGCAGTACTTC.

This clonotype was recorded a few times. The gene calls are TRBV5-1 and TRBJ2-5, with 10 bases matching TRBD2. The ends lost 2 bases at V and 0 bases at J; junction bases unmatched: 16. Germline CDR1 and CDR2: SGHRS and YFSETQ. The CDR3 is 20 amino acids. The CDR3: CASSLPMYIAGGPYQETQYF. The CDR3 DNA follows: TGCGCCAGCAGCTTACCGATGTATATAGCGGGGGGCCCGTACCAAGAGACCCAGTACTTC.

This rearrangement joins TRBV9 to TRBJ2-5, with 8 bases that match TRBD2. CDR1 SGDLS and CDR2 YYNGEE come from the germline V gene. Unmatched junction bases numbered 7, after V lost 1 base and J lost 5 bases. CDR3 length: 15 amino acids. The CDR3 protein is CASSVYGRAGETQYF. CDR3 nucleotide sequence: TGTGCCAGCAGCGTATACGGGAGGGCCGGGGAGACCCAGTACTTC.

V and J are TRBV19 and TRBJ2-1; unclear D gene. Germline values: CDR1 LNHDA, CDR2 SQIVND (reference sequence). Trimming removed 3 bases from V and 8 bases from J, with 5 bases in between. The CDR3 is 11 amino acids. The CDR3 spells CASSIFDEQFF. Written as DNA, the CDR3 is TGTGCCAGTAGTATTTTCGATGAGCAGTTCTTC.

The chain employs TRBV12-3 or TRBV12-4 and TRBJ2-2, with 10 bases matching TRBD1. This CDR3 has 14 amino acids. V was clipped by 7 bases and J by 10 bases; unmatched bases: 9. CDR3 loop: CASTEGQGIPELFF. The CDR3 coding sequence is TGTGCCAGCACCGAGGGACAGGGGATTCCGGAGCTGTTTTTT.

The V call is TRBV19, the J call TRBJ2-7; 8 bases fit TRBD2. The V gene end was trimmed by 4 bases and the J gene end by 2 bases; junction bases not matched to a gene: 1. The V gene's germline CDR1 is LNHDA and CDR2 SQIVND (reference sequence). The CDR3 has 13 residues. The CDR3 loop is CASSSGGPYEQYF. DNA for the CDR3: TGTGCCAGTAGTAGCGGGGGGCCCTACGAGCAGTACTTC.

CDR3 in DNA: TGTGCCTGGAGTGGAGGGACAGGGGGATTAGAGACTGAAGCTTTCTTT. Its translation is CAWSGGTGGLETEAFF. The J gene is TRBJ1-1, the V gene TRBV30, with 11 bases that match TRBD1. The germline V gene encodes CDR1 GTSNPN and CDR2 SVGIG (reference sequence). The CDR3 covers 16 residues. Trimming at V came to 1 base and at J to 5 bases, leaving 9 bases not matched to a gene.

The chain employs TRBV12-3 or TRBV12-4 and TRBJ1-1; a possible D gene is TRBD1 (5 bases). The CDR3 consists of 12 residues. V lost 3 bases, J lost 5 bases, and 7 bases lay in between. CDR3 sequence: CASSFRVTEAFF. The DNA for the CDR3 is TGTGCCAGCAGTTTCAGGGTTACTGAAGCTTTCTTT.

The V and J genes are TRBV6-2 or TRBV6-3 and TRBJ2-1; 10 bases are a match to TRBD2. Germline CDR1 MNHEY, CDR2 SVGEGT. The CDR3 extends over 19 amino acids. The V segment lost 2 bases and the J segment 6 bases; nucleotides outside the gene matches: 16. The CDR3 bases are TGTGCCAGCAGTTACCTAACATCCCAACTAGCGGGAAAGGGCAATGAGCAGTTCTTC. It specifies CASSYLTSQLAGKGNEQFF.

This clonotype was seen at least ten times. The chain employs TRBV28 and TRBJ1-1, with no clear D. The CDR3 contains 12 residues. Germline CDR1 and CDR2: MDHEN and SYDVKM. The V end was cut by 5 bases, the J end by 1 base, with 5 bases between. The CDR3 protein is CASSRGNTEAFF. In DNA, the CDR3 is TGTGCCAGCAGTAGAGGGAACACTGAAGCTTTCTTT.

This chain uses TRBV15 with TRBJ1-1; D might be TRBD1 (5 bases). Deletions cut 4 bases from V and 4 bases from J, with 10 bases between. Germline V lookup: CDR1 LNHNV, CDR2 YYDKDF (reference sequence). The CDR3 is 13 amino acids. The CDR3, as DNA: TGTGCCACCAGCACCCACGGGGCCACTGAAGCTTTCTTT. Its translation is CATSTHGATEAFF.

The CDR3 nucleotides read TGTGCTTCGCGGACCCCGGCAGATACGCAGTATTTT. It is translated as CASRTPADTQYF. The chain couples TRBV10-3 to TRBJ2-3, with D unclear. This CDR3 region has 12 residues. Germline CDR1 ENHRY, CDR2 SYGVKD.